These 23 T cell receptor beta chains share one sample of origin, sequenced in a study of cytomegalovirus exposure and HLA in healthy donors. It was with 60 Vbeta and 13 Jbeta primers that the PCR ran. Repertoires were generated with immunoSEQ multiplex PCR, while TCRdb's copy carries only in-frame clones and drops some. This table holds around 180,000 clones, approximately 75% found once. The sample consisted of PBMCs. These receptors were taken from a girl aged 5 to 17 in good health and CMV-seronegative.

The chain is built from TRBV7-9 and TRBJ2-1, with 8 bases matching TRBD2. The V gene end was trimmed by 2 bases and the J gene end by 7 bases; junction bases not matched to a gene: 7. Germline lookup yields CDR1 SEHNR and CDR2 FQNEAQ (reference sequence). This CDR3 has 15 residues. The CDR3 spells CASSLIGGALNEQFF. The CDR3 DNA reads as TGTGCCAGCAGCTTAATCGGGGGGGCCCTAAATGAGCAGTTCTTC.

This clone was detected a few times. The V and J genes are TRBV19 and TRBJ1-2; D not certain. V was clipped by 3 bases and J by 5 bases, with 10 bases between them. The germline gives CDR1 LNHDA, CDR2 SQIVND (reference sequence). The length of the CDR3 is 13 residues. CDR3 residues: CASSIEQFYGYTF. Here the CDR3 DNA reads TGTGCCAGTAGTATTGAACAGTTTTATGGCTACACCTTC.

The gene calls are TRBV7-6 and TRBJ2-5, with 11 bases that match TRBD2. Looked up from germline, CDR1 is SGHVS and CDR2 is FNYEAQ. This CDR3 is built from 15 residues. V lost 5 bases to trimming and J lost 5 bases; unmatched junction nucleotides: 7. The CDR3 spells CASSQGLADGETQYF. CDR3 bases: TGTGCCAGCAGCCAGGGACTAGCGGACGGTGAGACCCAGTACTTC.

The V gene is TRBV25-1, the J gene TRBJ2-3, with D unclear. Trimming shortened V by 8 bases and J by 4 bases, and 16 bases separated the two germline ends. Per germline, CDR1 MGHDK and CDR2 SYGVNS. The CDR3 is 14 residues long. The CDR3 region is CASAAATWPDTQYF. The CDR3 DNA sequence: TGTGCCAGCGCCGCGGCCACCTGGCCAGATACGCAGTATTTT.

This clone came up a few times. V usage is TRBV2 and J usage is TRBJ2-1; 9 nucleotides align to TRBD1. The CDR3 consists of 15 residues. The germline V gene has CDR1 SNHLY and CDR2 FYNNEI. V trimming: 6 bases; J trimming: 6 bases; junction bases outside the gene matches: 9. CDR3 DNA: TGTGCCAGCAGACAGGGGGCCGTGCCGGGCAATGAGCAGTTCTTC. Amino acids: CASRQGAVPGNEQFF.

This clone appeared a few times. The chain is built from TRBV27 and TRBJ2-2; possibly TRBD1 for D (5 bases). The germline gives CDR1 MNHEY, CDR2 SMNVEV (reference sequence). The germline V and J ends were trimmed by 3 bases and 2 bases, with 10 bases remaining between them. This CDR3 has 15 amino acids. CDR3 DNA sequence: TGTGCCAGCAGTTTGGGGCCGCTCAACACCGGGGAGCTGTTTTTT. This sequence encodes CASSLGPLNTGELFF.

This chain joins TRBV7-9 and TRBJ1-1, with a tentative D call TRBD1 (5 bases). The CDR3 length is 14 residues. V was trimmed by 5 bases and J by 3 bases, leaving 13 bases between them. Germline lookup yields CDR1 SEHNR and CDR2 FQNEAQ (reference sequence). The CDR3 DNA reads TGTGCCAGCAGCACGACCGGGGGGGACACTGAAGCTTTCTTT. This codes for CASSTTGGDTEAFF.

The rearrangement uses TRBV30 and TRBJ2-7, with TRBD2 as a possible D gene (6 bases). The CDR3 totals 13 residues. The germline V gene has CDR1 GTSNPN and CDR2 SVGIG (reference sequence). The germline V and J ends were trimmed by 3 bases and 5 bases, with 14 bases remaining between them. The DNA of the CDR3 is TGTGCCTGGAGCTCTGGACTACAGAACGAGCAGTACTTC. Residues: CAWSSGLQNEQYF.

The rearrangement joins TRBV4-1 to TRBJ1-5; D is possibly TRBD1 (6 bases). The CDR3 totals 14 residues. Germline V gene data show CDR1 as MGHRA and CDR2 as YSYEKL. Trimming pared 3 bases from V and 7 bases from J, leaving 13 bases between. As DNA, the CDR3 is TGCGCCAGCAGCCACCCAGGGGAGCGGCAGCCCCAGCATTTT. Translating it yields CASSHPGERQPQHF.

The chain has TRBV28 and TRBJ2-5; possibly TRBD1 for D (5 bases). The V gene's germline CDR1 is MDHEN and CDR2 SYDVKM. The CDR3 totals 16 residues. V lost 4 bases and J lost 4, with 19 bases in between. CDR3 protein: CASSSGPLRDGETQYF. CDR3 coding DNA: TGTGCCAGCAGTTCTGGACCCCTCAGGGATGGAGAGACCCAGTACTTC.

The chain joins TRBV18 to TRBJ2-1, with 10 bases that match TRBD2. The germline V gene encodes CDR1 KGHSH and CDR2 LQKENI. V shed 3 bases, J shed 5 bases, and the junction held 4 bases outside the gene matches. The CDR3 is 15 residues long. CDR3 residues: CASSPSGGLNNEQFF. The DNA for the CDR3 is TGTGCCAGCTCACCTAGCGGGGGGCTAAACAATGAGCAGTTCTTC.

The rearrangement joins TRBV5-1 to TRBJ2-7; 7 bases are shared with TRBD1. Germline V CDR1 and CDR2: SGHRS, YFSETQ. The trim removed 1 base at V and 5 bases at J, leaving 0 bases unmatched. This CDR3 region has 12 residues. In DNA form, the CDR3 reads TGCGCCAGCAGCTTGCAGGGGGACGAGCAGTACTTC. It specifies CASSLQGDEQYF. Full variable domain (remainder filled in from reference TRBV5-1 and TRBJ2-7): KAGVTQTPRYLIKTRGQQVTLSCSPISGHRSVSWYQQTPGQGLQFLFEYFSETQRNKGNFPGRFSGRQFSNSRSEMNVSTLELGDSALYLCASSLQGDEQYFGPGTRLTVT.

The chain joins TRBV5-1 to TRBJ1-4, with TRBD1 matching over 11 bases. Unmatched junction bases numbered 8, after V lost 5 bases and J lost 8 bases. Germline CDR1 is SGHRS and CDR2 is YFSETQ. This CDR3 has 15 residues. The CDR3 reads CASSSGTGGSEKLFF. Written as DNA, the CDR3 is TGCGCCAGCAGTAGTGGGACAGGGGGGAGCGAAAAACTGTTTTTT.

This chain links TRBV7-9 with TRBJ2-5; the D gene is possibly TRBD1 (5 bases). Per germline, CDR1 SEHNR and CDR2 FQNEAQ (reference sequence). The CDR3 runs to 15 residues. V was clipped by 2 bases and J by 3 bases, with 13 bases between them. This chain's CDR3 is CASSLTRQFEETQYF. CDR3 DNA: TGTGCCAGCAGCTTAACCCGACAGTTTGAAGAGACCCAGTACTTC.

The chain recombines TRBV20-1 with TRBJ1-1; D is unresolved. Trimming took off 5 bases at V and 8 bases at J, with 12 bases between the two ends. From germline, CDR1 is DFQATT and CDR2 SNEGSKA (reference sequence). CDR3 length: 11 residues. Here the CDR3 reads CSAQNPAEAFF. CDR3 DNA: TGCAGTGCTCAAAACCCAGCGGAAGCTTTCTTT.

The V call is TRBV19, the J call TRBJ2-3; 8 bases fit TRBD1. The germline V gene has CDR1 LNHDA and CDR2 SQIVND (reference sequence). The V segment lost 5 bases and the J segment 2 bases; nucleotides outside the gene matches: 9. The CDR3 length is 16 residues. The CDR3 region is CASSLRQGTSTDTQYF. CDR3 DNA sequence: TGTGCCAGTAGTCTCCGACAGGGGACGTCCACAGATACGCAGTATTTT.

This chain links TRBV7-6 with TRBJ1-1; D gene ambiguous. This CDR3 comprises 14 residues. In germline, CDR1 is SGHVS, CDR2 FNYEAQ. V lost 0 bases to trimming and J lost 0 bases, with 5 bases between them. The CDR3: CASSLAGLNTEAFF. The CDR3 bases are TGTGCCAGCAGCTTAGCGGGCCTGAACACTGAAGCTTTCTTT.

The chain has TRBV6-5 and TRBJ2-7; maybe TRBD2 (7 bases). CDR1 is MNHEY, CDR2 SVGAGI, per germline. The ends were cut back, 5 bases at V and 0 bases at J, with 14 bases in the middle. This CDR3 is 15 amino acids long. The CDR3, as DNA: TGTGCCAGCAGTATTGTGGGGGGGGCCTCCTACGAGCAGTACTTC. It codes for CASSIVGGASYEQYF.

The CDR3 sequence is CASTQQRDTQYF. The CDR3 DNA follows: TGTGCCAGCACCCAACAGCGGGATACGCAGTATTTT. V usage is TRBV6-1 and J usage is TRBJ2-3; a weak D match, TRBD2 (5 bases). The CDR3 covers 12 residues. V was shortened by 7 bases and J by 6 bases, with 11 bases between the two germline ends. Looked up from germline, CDR1 is MNHNS and CDR2 is SASEGT.

V and J are TRBV13 and TRBJ2-7, with 9 bases identical to TRBD1. V was clipped by 3 bases and J by 0 bases; unmatched bases: 12. Per germline, CDR1 PRHDT and CDR2 FYEKMQ (reference sequence). The CDR3 runs 18 residues. CDR3 DNA sequence: TGTGCCAGCAGCTTCGGTTTCCCGGGACAGGGTTACTCCTACGAGCAGTACTTC. It yields the protein CASSFGFPGQGYSYEQYF.

The chain combines TRBV6-5 with TRBJ1-1, with a tentative D call TRBD1 (5 bases). Germline-derived CDR1 and CDR2 are MNHEY and SVGAGI. CDR3 length: 11 residues. The V end was cut by 8 bases, the J end by 8 bases, with 12 bases between. The CDR3 here is CASCARGEAFF. The CDR3 region has the DNA TGTGCCAGCTGTGCACGGGGGGAAGCTTTCTTT.

Here the CDR3 reads CASSGVETNVLTF. DNA of the CDR3: TGTGCCAGCAGCGGGGTCGAGACCAACGTCCTGACTTTC. The J gene is TRBJ2-6, the V gene TRBV6-1; tentative D call: TRBD2 (5 bases). Trimming stripped 6 bases from V and 8 bases from J, with 11 bases between. Germline CDR1 reads MNHNS; CDR2 reads SASEGT. The CDR3 sequence is 13 residues long.

The chain has TRBV5-1 and TRBJ1-5; D is unresolved. The CDR3 consists of 15 residues. The V end lost 4 bases, the J end lost 5 bases, and 16 bases lay between the germline ends. Looked up from germline, CDR1 is SGHRS and CDR2 is YFSETQ. CDR3 protein: CASSPGFREDQPQHF. The CDR3 DNA reads as TGCGCCAGCAGCCCGGGATTTAGGGAAGATCAGCCCCAGCATTTT.